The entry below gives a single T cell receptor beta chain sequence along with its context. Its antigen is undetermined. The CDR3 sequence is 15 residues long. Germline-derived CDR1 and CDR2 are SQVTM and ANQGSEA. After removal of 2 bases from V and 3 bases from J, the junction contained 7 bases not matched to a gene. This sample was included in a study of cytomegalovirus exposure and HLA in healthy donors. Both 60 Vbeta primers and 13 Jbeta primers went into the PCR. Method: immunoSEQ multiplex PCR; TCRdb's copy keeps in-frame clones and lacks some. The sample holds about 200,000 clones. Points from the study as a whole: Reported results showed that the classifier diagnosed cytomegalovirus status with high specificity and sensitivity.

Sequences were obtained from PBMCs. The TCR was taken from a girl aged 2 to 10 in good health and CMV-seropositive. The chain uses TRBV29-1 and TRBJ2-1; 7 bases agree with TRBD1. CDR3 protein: CSVEKEGQVYNEQFF. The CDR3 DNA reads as TGCAGCGTTGAAAAGGAAGGACAGGTCTACAATGAGCAGTTCTTC.